This T cell receptor (beta chain) was found in a study of tumor-infiltrating lymphocytes in primary liver carcinoma. Unsorted whole blood supplied the RNA, and germline DNA was extracted too. Presurgery, 3 to 4 milliliters of peripheral blood were collected. To note about this clonotype: A much larger clone sits a single nucleotide away, making a read error possible.

This CDR3 comprises 15 residues. Germline assignment: CDR1 SGHNT and CDR2 YYREEE (reference sequence). A primer in the constant region served to generate TCR beta cDNA from 500 ng of total RNA. Construction of TCR beta libraries relied on three successive nested multiplex PCR rounds employing slightly modified ARM-PCR. Running ten to eleven cycles apiece, the first two PCR rounds relied on TRBV1-TRBV30 forward primers together with a C-beta reverse primer. TCRdb reprocessed the multiplex PCR reads via MiXCR and lists one record per CDR3 protein. The top ten clones hold roughly 9% of a sample with 250,000 to 400,000 distinct CDR3 sequences, about 60% of them seen once.

The TCR originated in a man in his forties with primary liver carcinoma and hepatitis B virus infection. The source material was peripheral blood. This chain uses TRBV5-4 with TRBJ2-2; tentative D call: TRBD1 (6 bases). DNA for the CDR3: TGTGCCAGCAGCCCGGGACAAGCGAACACCGGGGAGCTGCTTTTT. As protein: CASSPGQANTGELLF.